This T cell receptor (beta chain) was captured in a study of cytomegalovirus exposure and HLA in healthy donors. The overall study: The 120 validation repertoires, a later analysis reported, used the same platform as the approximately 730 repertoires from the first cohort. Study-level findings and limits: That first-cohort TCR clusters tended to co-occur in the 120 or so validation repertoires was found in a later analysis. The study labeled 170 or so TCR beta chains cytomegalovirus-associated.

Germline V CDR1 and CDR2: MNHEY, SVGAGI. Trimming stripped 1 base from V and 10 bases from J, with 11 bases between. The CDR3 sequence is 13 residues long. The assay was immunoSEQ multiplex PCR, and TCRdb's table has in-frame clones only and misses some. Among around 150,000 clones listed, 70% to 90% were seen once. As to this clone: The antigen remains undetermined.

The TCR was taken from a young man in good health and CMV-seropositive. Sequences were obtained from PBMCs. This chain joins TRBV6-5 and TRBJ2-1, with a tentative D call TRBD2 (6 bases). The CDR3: CASSYWAGNEQFF. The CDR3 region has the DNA TGTGCCAGCAGTTACTGGGCGGGGAACGAGCAGTTCTTC.